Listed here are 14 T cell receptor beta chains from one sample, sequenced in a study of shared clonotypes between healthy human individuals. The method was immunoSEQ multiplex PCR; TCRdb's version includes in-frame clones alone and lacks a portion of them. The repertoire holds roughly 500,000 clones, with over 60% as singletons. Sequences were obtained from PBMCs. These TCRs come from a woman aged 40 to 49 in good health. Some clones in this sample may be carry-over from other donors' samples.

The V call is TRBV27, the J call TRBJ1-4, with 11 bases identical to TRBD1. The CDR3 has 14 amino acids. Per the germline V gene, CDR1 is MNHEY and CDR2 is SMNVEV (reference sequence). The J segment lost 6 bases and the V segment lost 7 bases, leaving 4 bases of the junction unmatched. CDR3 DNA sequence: TGTGCCAGCAAAAGGACAGGGGGCGATGAAAAACTGTTTTTT. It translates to CASKRTGGDEKLFF.

The CDR3, as DNA: TGCAGCGTTGTAGAGACAGACCAAGAGACCCAGTACTTC. This translates into CSVVETDQETQYF. The J gene is TRBJ2-5, the V gene TRBV29-1, with D perhaps matching TRBD1 (5 bases). The CDR3 is 13 amino acids. The ends were cut back, 4 bases at V and 0 bases at J, with 9 bases in the middle. Germline V gene lookup returns CDR1 SQVTM and CDR2 ANQGSEA.

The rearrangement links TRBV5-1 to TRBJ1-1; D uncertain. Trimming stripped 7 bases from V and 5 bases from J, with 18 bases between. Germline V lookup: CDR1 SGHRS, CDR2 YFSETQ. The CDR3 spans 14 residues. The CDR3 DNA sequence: TGCGCCAGCGGTCCGGACCCCCGCGGTACTGAAGCTTTCTTT. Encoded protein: CASGPDPRGTEAFF. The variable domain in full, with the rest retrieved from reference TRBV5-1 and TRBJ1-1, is KAGVTQTPRYLIKTRGQQVTLSCSPISGHRSVSWYQQTPGQGLQFLFEYFSETQRNKGNFPGRFSGRQFSNSRSEMNVSTLELGDSALYLCASGPDPRGTEAFFGQGTRLTVV.

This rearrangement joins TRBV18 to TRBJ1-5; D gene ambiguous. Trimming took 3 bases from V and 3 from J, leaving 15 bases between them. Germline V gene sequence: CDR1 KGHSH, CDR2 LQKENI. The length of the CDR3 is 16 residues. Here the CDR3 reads CASSPDAWGDNQPQHF. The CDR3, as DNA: TGTGCCAGCTCACCCGATGCATGGGGAGACAATCAGCCCCAGCATTTT.

The CDR3 DNA reads as TGTGCCAGCAGTTTAAGGGCTAGCGGGTACTTCTACAATGAGCAGTTCTTC. Amino acids: CASSLRASGYFYNEQFF. The chain has TRBV28 and TRBJ2-1, with 8 bases fitting TRBD2. Germline V CDR1 and CDR2: MDHEN, SYDVKM. Losses at the gene ends were 2 bases for V and 3 bases for J; bases not matched to a gene: 9. The CDR3 length is 17 residues.

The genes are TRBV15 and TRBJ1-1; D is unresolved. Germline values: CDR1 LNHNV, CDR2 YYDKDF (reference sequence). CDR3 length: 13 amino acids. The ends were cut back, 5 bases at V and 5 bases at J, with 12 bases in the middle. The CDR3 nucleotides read TGTGCCACCAGCTTGTGGGGAGGGACTGAAGCTTTCTTT. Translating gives CATSLWGGTEAFF.

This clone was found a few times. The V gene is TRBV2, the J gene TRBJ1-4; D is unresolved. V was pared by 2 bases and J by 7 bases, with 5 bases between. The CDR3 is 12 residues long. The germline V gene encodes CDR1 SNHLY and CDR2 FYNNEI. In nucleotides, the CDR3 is TGTGCCAGCAGTGAACTTGTTGAAAAACTGTTTTTT. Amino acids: CASSELVEKLFF.

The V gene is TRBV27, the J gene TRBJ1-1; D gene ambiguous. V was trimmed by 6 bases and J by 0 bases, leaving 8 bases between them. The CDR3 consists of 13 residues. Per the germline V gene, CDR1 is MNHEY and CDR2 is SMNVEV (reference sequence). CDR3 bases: TGTGCCAGCAGCAGGAAAATGAACACTGAAGCTTTCTTT. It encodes CASSRKMNTEAFF.

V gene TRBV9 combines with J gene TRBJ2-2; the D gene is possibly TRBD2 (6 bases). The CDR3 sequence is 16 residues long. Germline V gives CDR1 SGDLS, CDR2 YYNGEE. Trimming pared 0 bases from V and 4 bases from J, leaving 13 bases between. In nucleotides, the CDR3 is TGTGCCAGCAGCGTAGTTGGAGGGTCGGGCACCGGGGAGCTGTTTTTT. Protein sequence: CASSVVGGSGTGELFF. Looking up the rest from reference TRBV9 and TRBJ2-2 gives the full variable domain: DSGVTQTPKHLITATGQRVTLRCSPRSGDLSVYWYQQSLDQGLQFLIQYYNGEERAKGNILERFSAQQFPDLHSELNLSSLELGDSALYFCASSVVGGSGTGELFFGEGSRLTVL.

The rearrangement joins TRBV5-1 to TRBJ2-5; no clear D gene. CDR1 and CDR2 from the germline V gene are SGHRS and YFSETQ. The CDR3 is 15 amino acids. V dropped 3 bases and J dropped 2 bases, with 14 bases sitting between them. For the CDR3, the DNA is TGCGCCAGCAGCTCCAATGGACCTCCGCAAGAGACCCAGTACTTC. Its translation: CASSSNGPPQETQYF.

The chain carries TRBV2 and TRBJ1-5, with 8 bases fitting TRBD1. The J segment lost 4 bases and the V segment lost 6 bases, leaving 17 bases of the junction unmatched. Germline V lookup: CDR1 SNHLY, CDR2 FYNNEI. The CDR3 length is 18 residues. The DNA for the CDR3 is TGTGCCAGCAGACACGACTCGGGACAGGCCCCGGTTAATCAGCCCCAGCATTTT. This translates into CASRHDSGQAPVNQPQHF.

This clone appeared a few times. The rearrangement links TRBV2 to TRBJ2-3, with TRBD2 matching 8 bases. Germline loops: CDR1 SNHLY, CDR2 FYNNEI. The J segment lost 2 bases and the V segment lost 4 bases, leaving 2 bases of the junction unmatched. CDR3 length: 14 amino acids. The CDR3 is CASSGTSFTDTQYF. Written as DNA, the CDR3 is TGTGCCAGCAGTGGGACTAGCTTCACAGATACGCAGTATTTT.

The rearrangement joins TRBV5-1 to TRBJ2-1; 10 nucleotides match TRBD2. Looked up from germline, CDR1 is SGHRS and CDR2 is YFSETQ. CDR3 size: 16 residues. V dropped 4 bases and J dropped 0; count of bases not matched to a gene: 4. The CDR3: CASSRTSGSSYNEQFF. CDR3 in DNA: TGCGCCAGCAGCCGGACTAGCGGCAGCTCCTACAATGAGCAGTTCTTC.

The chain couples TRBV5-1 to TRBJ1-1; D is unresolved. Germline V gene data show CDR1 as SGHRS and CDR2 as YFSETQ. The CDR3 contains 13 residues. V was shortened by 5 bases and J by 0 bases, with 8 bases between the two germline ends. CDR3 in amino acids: CASRQSMNTEAFF. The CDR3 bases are TGCGCCAGCAGACAGTCCATGAACACTGAAGCTTTCTTT.